The 32 T cell receptor beta chains below were found in one sample sequenced in a study of beta chain features in type 1 diabetes. Reverse transcribing all isolated RNA meant expressed TCRB transcripts were sequenced. The repertoire was sequenced with immunoSEQ multiplex PCR; TCRdb's copy has only in-frame clones and lacks some. The sample yields 900,000 or so clones, about a sixth seen once. What was sequenced was naive CD4+ T cells from blood. The receptors stem from a young woman in good health.

The chain uses TRBV28 and TRBJ2-4; D gene ambiguous. Trimming took off 5 bases at V and 4 bases at J, with 15 bases between the two ends. This CDR3 is 15 amino acids long. The V gene's germline CDR1 is MDHEN and CDR2 SYDVKM. CDR3 sequence reads: CASSPPPGLKNIQYF. CDR3 in DNA: TGTGCCAGCAGTCCCCCTCCGGGCCTAAAAAACATTCAGTACTTC.

The chain is built from TRBV19 and TRBJ1-5; 7 nucleotides agree with TRBD1. Germline V CDR1 and CDR2: LNHDA, SQIVND (reference sequence). CDR3 length equals 14 residues. Unmatched junction bases numbered 4, after V lost 6 bases and J lost 2 bases. The CDR3 loop reads CASSSGTGNQPQHF. The CDR3 nucleotides are TGTGCCAGTAGCTCCGGGACAGGCAATCAGCCCCAGCATTTT.

This clone was found a few times. This chain uses TRBV7-6 with TRBJ2-2, with no clear D. Per germline, CDR1 SGHVS and CDR2 FNYEAQ. The CDR3 has 14 residues. Deletions cut 3 bases from V and 10 bases from J, with 15 bases between. The CDR3 bases are TGTGCCAGCAGCTTCTACTCTGGATACGTGGAGCTGTTTTTT. It codes for CASSFYSGYVELFF.

The J gene is TRBJ2-1, the V gene TRBV7-2; 8 bases are a match to TRBD1. The CDR3 spans 14 residues. J was trimmed by 6 bases and V by 6 bases; bases with no gene match: 7. Germline V gene lookup returns CDR1 SGHTA and CDR2 FQGNSA. CDR3 bases: TGTGCCAGCAGGACCGGGACAGGTGCCAATGAGCAGTTCTTC. As protein: CASRTGTGANEQFF.

The V call is TRBV20-1, the J call TRBJ1-2, with unresolved D. The CDR3 is made up of 10 amino acids. Germline-derived CDR1 and CDR2 are DFQATT and SNEGSKA (reference sequence). V gave up 7 bases and J gave up 5 bases, with 8 bases separating them. The CDR3 here is CSGWEYGYTF. Here the CDR3 DNA reads TGCAGTGGATGGGAATATGGCTACACCTTC.

This clone showed up just a few times. The rearrangement joins TRBV29-1 to TRBJ2-3; possibly TRBD2 for D (6 bases). V was trimmed by 6 bases and J by 4 bases, leaving 17 bases between them. CDR1 SQVTM and CDR2 ANQGSEA come from the germline V gene. The CDR3 runs 14 residues. Here the CDR3 DNA reads TGCAGCGTACAATGGATGGCGGGATCAGATACGCAGTATTTT. Translating gives CSVQWMAGSDTQYF.

The rearrangement joins TRBV25-1 to TRBJ1-2, with 8 bases identical to TRBD1. The CDR3 covers 15 residues. The V gene's germline CDR1 is MGHDK and CDR2 SYGVNS. V trimming: 0 bases; J trimming: 5 bases; junction bases outside the gene matches: 5. Written as DNA, the CDR3 is TGTGCCAGCAGTGAATATACCGGACAGGGATATGGCTACACCTTC. This encodes CASSEYTGQGYGYTF.

This clone appeared a few times. The J gene is TRBJ1-1, the V gene TRBV5-1, with TRBD1 as a possible D gene (6 bases). The CDR3 runs 15 residues. CDR1 and CDR2 (germline): SGHRS, YFSETQ. Between the trimmed V and J ends, which lost 0 bases and 3 bases, there was a span of 12 bases. The CDR3 DNA sequence: TGCGCCAGCAGCTTGGGACTACAGGGACACACTGAAGCTTTCTTT. Its translation is CASSLGLQGHTEAFF.

The chain is built from TRBV7-8 and TRBJ2-1; TRBD2 matches at 10 bases. J lost 5 bases, V lost 7 bases, and 8 bases had no gene match. This CDR3 region has 15 residues. The germline V gene has CDR1 SGHVS and CDR2 FQNEAQ. The CDR3, as DNA: TGTGCCAGCACCTCCGGGACTAGCGACAACAATGAGCAGTTCTTC. It is translated as CASTSGTSDNNEQFF.

In this sample, this clone turned up a few times. The V and J genes are TRBV28 and TRBJ1-2; TRBD1 might be the D (6 bases). V lost 6 bases, J lost 8 bases, and 16 bases lay in between. CDR1 MDHEN and CDR2 SYDVKM come from the germline V gene. The CDR3 sequence is 13 residues long. The CDR3 here is CASSSAGGRGYTF. The CDR3 nucleotides read TGTGCCAGCAGCTCCGCGGGGGGGCGAGGCTACACCTTC.

This clone was seen only a few times. The V call is TRBV18, the J call TRBJ2-5, with TRBD1 matching 7 bases. CDR1 is KGHSH, CDR2 LQKENI, per germline. The CDR3 is 15 amino acids. The trim removed 0 bases at V and 3 bases at J, leaving 4 bases unmatched. The CDR3 reads CASSPPTGLEETQYF. The CDR3 DNA reads as TGTGCCAGCTCACCACCGACAGGGTTAGAAGAGACCCAGTACTTC.

The chain links TRBV28 to TRBJ1-1; D remains unclear. V was clipped by 6 bases and J by 0 bases, with 11 bases between them. CDR1 and CDR2 (germline): MDHEN, SYDVKM. The CDR3 has 14 residues. The CDR3 is CASSRHSMNTEAFF. The CDR3 nucleotides are TGTGCCAGCAGCCGCCACAGCATGAACACTGAAGCTTTCTTT.

This clone was seen more than once but under ten times. The rearrangement links TRBV5-1 to TRBJ2-7, with no clear D. Germline CDR1 SGHRS, CDR2 YFSETQ. CDR3 size: 14 residues. V shed 0 bases and J shed 6 bases, with 13 bases lying between them. The CDR3 spells CASSLESSAAEQYF. The DNA for the CDR3 is TGCGCCAGCAGCTTGGAGAGTTCCGCGGCCGAGCAGTACTTC. Using reference TRBV5-1 and TRBJ2-7 for the parts outside the CDR3, the full variable domain is KAGVTQTPRYLIKTRGQQVTLSCSPISGHRSVSWYQQTPGQGLQFLFEYFSETQRNKGNFPGRFSGRQFSNSRSEMNVSTLELGDSALYLCASSLESSAAEQYFGPGTRLTVT.

The rearrangement uses TRBV7-9 and TRBJ1-2, with a tentative D call TRBD1 (6 bases). This CDR3 is 12 amino acids long. V gave up 4 bases and J gave up 3 bases, with 6 bases separating them. Germline CDR1 is SEHNR and CDR2 is FQNEAQ (reference sequence). The CDR3 DNA sequence: TGTGCCAGCAGCTGGACAGACTATGGCTACACCTTC. The encoded protein is CASSWTDYGYTF.

This clone came up a few times. The V call is TRBV6-5, the J call TRBJ2-3; D might be TRBD2 (5 bases). There are 12 residues in the CDR3. V was shortened by 8 bases and J by 5 bases, with 11 bases between the two germline ends. The germline CDR1 and CDR2 sequences are MNHEY and SVGAGI. The DNA of the CDR3 is TGTGCCAGCGGGAGTGTGGAAGATACGCAGTATTTT. The encoded protein is CASGSVEDTQYF.

The rearrangement uses TRBV9 and TRBJ2-1, with 9 bases that match TRBD1. The CDR3 consists of 16 residues. Unmatched junction bases numbered 7, after V lost 0 bases and J lost 6 bases. The germline V gene encodes CDR1 SGDLS and CDR2 YYNGEE. CDR3: CASSVAGQGPVNEQFF. CDR3 in DNA: TGTGCCAGCAGCGTAGCCGGACAGGGGCCCGTCAATGAGCAGTTCTTC.

J is TRBJ2-1 and V is TRBV28, with a weak D call TRBD1 (6 bases). CDR1 is MDHEN and CDR2 is SYDVKM in the germline V gene. The CDR3 has 12 residues. Trimming cost V 4 bases and J 12 bases, with 13 bases left between them. CDR3 amino acids: CASSSTGQGQFF. DNA for the CDR3: TGTGCCAGCAGTTCTACAGGGCAGGGGCAGTTCTTC.

V usage is TRBV6-6 and J usage is TRBJ2-1; D is unresolved. Germline CDR1 reads MNHNY; CDR2 reads SVGAGI (reference sequence). V lost 0 bases, J lost 13 bases, and 13 bases lay in between. CDR3 length: 13 amino acids. Written as DNA, the CDR3 is TGTGCCAGCAGTTACTCAATGGGTCAATCCCAGTTCTTC. Translated: CASSYSMGQSQFF.

The chain carries TRBV5-6 and TRBJ1-1; 7 bases are shared with TRBD1. Germline CDR1 is SGHDT and CDR2 is YYEEEE. The CDR3 covers 13 residues. With V trimmed by 1 base and J by 5 bases, 2 bases remained unmatched. The CDR3 region is CASSLRDSTEAFF. CDR3 nucleotide sequence: TGTGCCAGCAGCTTGAGGGACAGTACTGAAGCTTTCTTT.

This clone was seen a few times. The chain carries TRBV9 and TRBJ2-3, with 8 bases matching TRBD2. CDR1 SGDLS and CDR2 YYNGEE come from the germline V gene. The CDR3 consists of 17 residues. V dropped 0 bases and J dropped 0; count of bases not matched to a gene: 6. For the CDR3, the DNA is TGTGCCAGCAGCGTAGACCCTCCTAGCGGGAGCACAGATACGCAGTATTTT. Residues: CASSVDPPSGSTDTQYF. The entire variable domain, with the rest obtained from reference TRBV9 and TRBJ2-3, is as follows: DSGVTQTPKHLITATGQRVTLRCSPRSGDLSVYWYQQSLDQGLQFLIQYYNGEERAKGNILERFSAQQFPDLHSELNLSSLELGDSALYFCASSVDPPSGSTDTQYFGPGTRLTVL.

This clone was observed a few times. The gene calls are TRBV21-1 and TRBJ1-4. TRBV21-1 has pseudogene status. This CDR3 comprises 15 residues. The CDR3 DNA sequence: TGTGCCAGCAGCAAAGGGGGGGGATCTAATGAAAAACTGTTTTTT. Protein sequence: CASSKGGGSNEKLFF.

This clone showed up just a few times. The chain has TRBV9 and TRBJ2-1; TRBD1 might be the D (5 bases). Germline V gene sequence: CDR1 SGDLS, CDR2 YYNGEE. The V end was cut by 1 base, the J end by 6 bases, with 14 bases between. The CDR3 sequence is 15 residues long. The CDR3 here is CASSVSLQGSNEQFF. The CDR3 DNA reads as TGTGCCAGCAGCGTATCGTTGCAGGGTAGCAATGAGCAGTTCTTC.

This clone turned up a few times. The chain joins TRBV5-1 to TRBJ2-7; 8 bases map to TRBD2. The germline CDR1 and CDR2 sequences are SGHRS and YFSETQ. V trimming: 4 bases; J trimming: 3 bases; junction bases outside the gene matches: 6. The CDR3 is 14 residues long. CDR3 amino acids: CASSPKRELYEQYF. CDR3 in DNA: TGCGCCAGCAGCCCCAAGCGGGAGCTCTACGAGCAGTACTTC.

There are a few counts of this clone. The chain combines TRBV4-2 with TRBJ2-4, with D unclear. Trimming took 1 base from V and 0 from J, leaving 4 bases between them. The CDR3 is 14 residues long. The germline CDR1 and CDR2 sequences are LGHNA and YNFKEQ. DNA of the CDR3: TGTGCCAGCAGCCAAGCTCTAGCCAAAAACATTCAGTACTTC. The encoded protein is CASSQALAKNIQYF.

This clone was seen a handful of times. The rearrangement links TRBV10-3 to TRBJ2-7; D may be TRBD2 (6 bases). The CDR3 is 16 amino acids. V was cut by 4 bases and J by 3 bases, with 19 bases left in between. Germline values: CDR1 ENHRY, CDR2 SYGVKD. CDR3 DNA: TGTGCCATCAGTGCGGGTTGGAACCAGGGACTCTACGAGCAGTACTTC. It is translated as CAISAGWNQGLYEQYF.

V usage is TRBV29-1 and J usage is TRBJ2-1, with TRBD2 identical over 12 bases. V shed 7 bases, J shed 0 bases, and the junction held 7 bases outside the gene matches. Germline V CDR1 and CDR2: SQVTM, ANQGSEA. The CDR3 runs 16 residues. CDR3 loop: CSAGLAGQSSYNEQFF. The DNA of the CDR3 is TGCAGCGCGGGACTAGCGGGCCAGAGCTCCTACAATGAGCAGTTCTTC.

The chain links TRBV9 to TRBJ2-4; a weak D match, TRBD2 (5 bases). Germline V gene data show CDR1 as SGDLS and CDR2 as YYNGEE. The CDR3 extends over 16 amino acids. Trimming cost V 4 bases and J 0 bases, with 14 bases left between them. CDR3 sequence: CASSLVGGLAKNIQYF. CDR3 in DNA: TGTGCCAGCAGCTTAGTCGGCGGACTAGCCAAAAACATTCAGTACTTC.

This clone was observed a handful of times. This chain connects TRBV27 to TRBJ2-1; D unclear. V lost 0 bases to trimming and J lost 11 bases, with 8 bases between them. The germline CDR1 and CDR2 sequences are MNHEY and SMNVEV (reference sequence). This CDR3 is built from 12 residues. Here the CDR3 reads CASSLSFGKQFF. CDR3 DNA sequence: TGTGCCAGCAGTTTATCGTTCGGTAAGCAGTTCTTC.

The V gene is TRBV9, the J gene TRBJ1-2; 9 nucleotides match TRBD1. The CDR3 extends over 14 amino acids. The V gene's germline CDR1 is SGDLS and CDR2 YYNGEE. J lost 3 bases, V lost 3 bases, and 3 bases had no gene match. CDR3 loop: CASSGRTGDYGYTF. The CDR3 coding sequence is TGTGCCAGCAGCGGGCGGACAGGGGACTATGGCTACACCTTC.

The chain uses TRBV7-2 and TRBJ1-2; 9 bases are a match to TRBD1. CDR1 and CDR2 (germline): SGHTA, FQGNSA. The CDR3 runs 19 residues. V dropped 1 base and J dropped 10; count of bases not matched to a gene: 22. CDR3 nucleotides: TGTGCCAGCAGCTTAGTTTTTCGGACAGGGGACCCTCTATCGGGTGTCTACACCTTC. Translating gives CASSLVFRTGDPLSGVYTF.

In this sample, this clone turned up a few times. The chain carries TRBV19 and TRBJ1-1, with 7 nucleotides matching TRBD1. J lost 5 bases, V lost 7 bases, and 4 bases had no gene match. Germline assignment: CDR1 LNHDA and CDR2 SQIVND (reference sequence). The CDR3 is made up of 12 amino acids. CDR3 in amino acids: CASKDRVTEAFF. The CDR3 bases are TGTGCCAGTAAAGACAGGGTTACTGAAGCTTTCTTT. The variable domain in full, completed from reference TRBV19 and TRBJ1-1, reads DGGITQSPKYLFRKEGQNVTLSCEQNLNHDAMYWYRQDPGQGLRLIYYSQIVNDFQKGDIAEGYSVSREKKESFPLTVTSAQKNPTAFYLCASKDRVTEAFFGQGTRLTVV.

A few counts support this clone. The genes are TRBV21-1 and TRBJ2-1; TRBD1 was called by the table and not checked on the DNA. TRBV21-1 constitutes a pseudogene. The CDR3 consists of 15 residues. CDR3 sequence (DNA): TGTGCCAGCAGCCCCGTTAGGGGTGGAAACAATGAGCAGTTCTTC. Amino acids: CASSPVRGGNNEQFF.